This TCR beta chain was recorded in a study of human T cells and chemical hapten exposure. About the research overall: Throughout the approximately 26-week study, diphenylcyclopropenone was applied weekly to the patients' scalps. The study's findings and limits: In comparison with controls, expanded TCRs gave rise to a significantly larger number of large CDR3 similarity clusters.

Study processing details: Sample TCR counts, which ranged from roughly 20,000 to 690,600, had a median of about 100,000. One entry per CDR3 protein, called by TCRdb with MiXCR from the RACE reads. None of the V and J calls come from the authors' own analysis; TCRdb made them. The sample includes roughly 71,000 distinct CDR3 sequences, 8.5% to 14% of them seen just once. The table lists this clonotype with a few counts. Its antigen is unidentified. One junction end disagrees with the germline gene, perhaps due to a read error. Time point in this sample: patch test 3, about 24 weeks after DPC sensitization. Regarding treatment: therapeutic diphenylcyclopropenone sensitization with weekly scalp DPC. Blood, whole and unfractionated, served as the source for total RNA extraction. The CDR3 contains 14 residues. Germline V gene sequence: CDR1 LGHNA, CDR2 YNFKEQ.

The chain recombines TRBV4-2 with TRBJ2-7, with 10 bases matching TRBD2. Sample: whole blood, taken in connection with sensitization to the hapten diphenylcyclopropenone (DPC). This TCR came from a woman in her 50s with alopecia areata. Some clones in this sample may be carry-over from other donors' samples. In DNA, the CDR3 is TGTGCCAGCAGTCCTACTAGCGGGACACGGTTGGTTGACTTC. This sequence encodes CASSPTSGTRLVDF.